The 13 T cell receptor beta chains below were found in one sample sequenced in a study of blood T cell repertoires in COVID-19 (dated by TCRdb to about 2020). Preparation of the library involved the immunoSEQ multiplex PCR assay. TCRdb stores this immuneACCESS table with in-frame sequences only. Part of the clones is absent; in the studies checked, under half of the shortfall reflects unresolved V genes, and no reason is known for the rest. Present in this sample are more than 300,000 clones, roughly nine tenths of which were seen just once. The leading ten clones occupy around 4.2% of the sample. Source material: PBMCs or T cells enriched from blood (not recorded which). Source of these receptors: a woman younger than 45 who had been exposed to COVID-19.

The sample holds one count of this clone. The CDR3 DNA sequence: TGTGCCAGCAGCCCACAGGGTCAGCAGTACTTC. Its protein is CASSPQGQQYF. V usage is TRBV12-3 or TRBV12-4 and J usage is TRBJ2-5; D might be TRBD1 (6 bases). Trimming pared 6 bases from V and 11 bases from J, leaving 13 bases between. The CDR3 contains 11 residues.

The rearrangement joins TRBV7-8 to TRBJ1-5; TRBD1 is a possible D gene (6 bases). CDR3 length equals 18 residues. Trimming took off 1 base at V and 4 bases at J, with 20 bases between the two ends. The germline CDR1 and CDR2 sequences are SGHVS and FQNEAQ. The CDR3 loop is CASSLERGGRVANQPQHF. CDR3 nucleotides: TGTGCCAGCAGCTTAGAACGAGGGGGTCGGGTAGCAAATCAGCCCCAGCATTTT.

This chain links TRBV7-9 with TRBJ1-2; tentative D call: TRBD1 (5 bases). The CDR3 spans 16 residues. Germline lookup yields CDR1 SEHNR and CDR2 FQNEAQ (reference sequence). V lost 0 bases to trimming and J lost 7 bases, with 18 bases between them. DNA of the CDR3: TGTGCCAGCAGCTTAGCGGGGGACTCCGCTGTGGGTGGCTACACCTTC. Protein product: CASSLAGDSAVGGYTF.

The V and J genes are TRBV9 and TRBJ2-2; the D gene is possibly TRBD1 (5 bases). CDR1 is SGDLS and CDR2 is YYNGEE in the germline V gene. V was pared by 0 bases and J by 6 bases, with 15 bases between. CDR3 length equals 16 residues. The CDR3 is CASSVGSGLNSGELFF. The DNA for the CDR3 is TGTGCCAGCAGCGTAGGTTCAGGGTTGAATTCCGGGGAGCTGTTTTTT.

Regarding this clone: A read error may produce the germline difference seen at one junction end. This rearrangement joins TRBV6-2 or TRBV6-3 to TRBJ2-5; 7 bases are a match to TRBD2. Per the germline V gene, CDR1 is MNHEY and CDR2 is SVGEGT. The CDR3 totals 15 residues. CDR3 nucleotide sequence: TGTGCCAGCAGTTTAACCCGGGACTACCACGAGACCCAGTACTTC. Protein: CASSLTRDYHETQYF.

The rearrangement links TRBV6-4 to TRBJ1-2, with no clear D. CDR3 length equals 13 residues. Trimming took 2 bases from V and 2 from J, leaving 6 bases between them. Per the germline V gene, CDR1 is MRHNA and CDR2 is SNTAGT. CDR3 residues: CASSDGENYGYTF. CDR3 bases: TGTGCCAGCAGTGACGGGGAGAACTATGGCTACACCTTC.

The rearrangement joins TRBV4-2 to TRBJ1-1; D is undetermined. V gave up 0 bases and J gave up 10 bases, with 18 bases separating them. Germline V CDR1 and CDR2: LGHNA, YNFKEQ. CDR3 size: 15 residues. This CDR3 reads CASSQDRAGEKAAFF. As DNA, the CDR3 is TGTGCCAGCAGCCAAGATCGAGCGGGCGAGAAAGCAGCTTTCTTT.

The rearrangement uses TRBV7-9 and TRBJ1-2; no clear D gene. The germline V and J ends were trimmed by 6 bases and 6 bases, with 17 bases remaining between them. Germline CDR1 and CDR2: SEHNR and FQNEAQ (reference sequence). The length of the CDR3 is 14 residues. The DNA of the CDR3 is TGTGCCAGCAGTTATCCGGTACTATCGGATGGCTACACCTTC. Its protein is CASSYPVLSDGYTF.

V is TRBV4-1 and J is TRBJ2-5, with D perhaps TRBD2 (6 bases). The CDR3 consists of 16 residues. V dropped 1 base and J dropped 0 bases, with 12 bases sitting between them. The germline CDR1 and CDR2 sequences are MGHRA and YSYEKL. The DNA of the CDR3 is TGCGCCAGCAGCCAAGCACGGGGGAGGTACCAAGAGACCCAGTACTTC. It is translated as CASSQARGRYQETQYF.

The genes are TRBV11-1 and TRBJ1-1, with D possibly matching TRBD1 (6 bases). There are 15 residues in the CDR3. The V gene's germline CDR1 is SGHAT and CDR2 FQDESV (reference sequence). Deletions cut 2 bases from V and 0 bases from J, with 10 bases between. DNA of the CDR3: TGTGCCAGCAGCTTATTAGGACAGATGAACACTGAAGCTTTCTTT. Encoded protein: CASSLLGQMNTEAFF.

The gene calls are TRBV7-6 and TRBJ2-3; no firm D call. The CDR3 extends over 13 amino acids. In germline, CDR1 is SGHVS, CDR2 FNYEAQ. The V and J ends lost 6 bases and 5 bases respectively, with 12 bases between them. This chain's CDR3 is CASRLLEGDTQYF. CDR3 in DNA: TGTGCCAGCAGACTACTGGAAGGAGATACGCAGTATTTT.

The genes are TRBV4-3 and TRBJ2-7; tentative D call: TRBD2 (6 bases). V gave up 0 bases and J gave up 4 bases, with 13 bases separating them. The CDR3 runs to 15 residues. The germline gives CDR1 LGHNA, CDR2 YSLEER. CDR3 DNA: TGCGCCAGCAGCCAAGATGGGGGGTTCGGGTACGAGCAGTACTTC. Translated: CASSQDGGFGYEQYF.

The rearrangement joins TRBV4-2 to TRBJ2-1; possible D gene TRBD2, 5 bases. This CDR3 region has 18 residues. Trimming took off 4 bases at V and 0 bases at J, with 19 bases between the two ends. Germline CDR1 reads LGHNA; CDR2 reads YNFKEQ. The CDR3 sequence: CASSPFAGSGGSYNEQFF. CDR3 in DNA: TGTGCCAGCAGCCCTTTTGCCGGGTCAGGAGGCTCCTACAATGAGCAGTTCTTC.